The T cell receptor (beta chain) described here comes from a study of T cell responses to AZD1222 COVID-19 vaccine. The study, taken as a whole, reports: Only a handful of AZD1222 recipients were seropositive at baseline. Unmutated variant regions are reportedly the target of nearly half of TCRs that are spike-specific.

As for this clone: No antigen is known for it.

V was clipped by 4 bases and J by 0 bases, with 14 bases between them. This CDR3 contains 15 residues. Germline lookup yields CDR1 SGHNT and CDR2 YYREEE (reference sequence). Libraries were prepared by immunoSEQ multiplex PCR; TCRdb keeps only in-frame clonotypes and omits some of them. The profile shows approximately 94,000 clones, 80% to 90% of them singletons. Here the sequenced sample was peripheral blood, taken on day 0 of MenACWY control vaccination. This receptor was obtained from an adult in good health. The chain links TRBV5-4 to TRBJ2-7; D is possibly TRBD2 (6 bases). As DNA, the CDR3 is TGTGCCAGCAGCCCGGGGGACTCAGGCTCCTACGAGCAGTACTTC. Encoded protein: CASSPGDSGSYEQYF.